A single T cell receptor beta chain is shown here with its context. This specimen belongs to a study of blood T cell repertoires in COVID-19. As for the study in general: Sources were T cells, B-cell-depleted T cells, or PBMCs; the material itself was cDNA or gDNA.

The study drew participants aged about 18 to 89 years from fewer than 30 US areas. Participant-given clinical history determined each cohort assignment. The protocol was immunoSEQ multiplex PCR, while the TCRdb copy is restricted to in-frame clones and leaves out a portion. The sample lists under 200,000 clones; 75% to 90% were seen once. Input material: PBMCs or T cells enriched from blood (not recorded which). The receptor's source is a woman aged 55-70 years who had recovered from COVID-19.

The DNA for the CDR3 is TGTGCCACCAGCAAGGGCCTAGCGGGGCCGAAAGAGACCCAGTACTTC. As protein: CATSKGLAGPKETQYF. The rearrangement links TRBV15 to TRBJ2-5; 9 positions agree with TRBD2. With V trimmed by 4 bases and J by 3 bases, 9 bases remained unmatched. The CDR3 has 16 amino acids. Germline CDR1 LNHNV, CDR2 YYDKDF (reference sequence). Full variable domain (missing parts from reference TRBV15 and TRBJ2-5): DAMVIQNPRYQVTQFGKPVTLSCSQTLNHNVMYWYQQKSSQAPKLLFHYYDKDFNNEADTPDNFQSRRPNTSFCFLDIRSPGLGDTAMYLCATSKGLAGPKETQYFGPGTRLLVL.